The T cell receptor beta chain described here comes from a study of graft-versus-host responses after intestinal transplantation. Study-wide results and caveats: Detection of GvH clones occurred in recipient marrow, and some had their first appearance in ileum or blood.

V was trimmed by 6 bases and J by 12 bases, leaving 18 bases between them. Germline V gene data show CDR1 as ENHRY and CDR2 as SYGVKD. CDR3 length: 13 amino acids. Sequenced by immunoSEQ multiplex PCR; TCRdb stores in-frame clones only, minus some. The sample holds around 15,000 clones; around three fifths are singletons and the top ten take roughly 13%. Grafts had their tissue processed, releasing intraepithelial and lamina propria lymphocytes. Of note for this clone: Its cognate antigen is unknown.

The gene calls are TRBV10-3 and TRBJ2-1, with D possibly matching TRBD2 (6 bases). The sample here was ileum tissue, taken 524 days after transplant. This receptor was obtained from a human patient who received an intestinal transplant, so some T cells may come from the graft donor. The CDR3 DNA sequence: TGTGCCATCAGCACCCCAACGACCGGGGGGCAGTTCTTC. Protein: CAISTPTTGGQFF.